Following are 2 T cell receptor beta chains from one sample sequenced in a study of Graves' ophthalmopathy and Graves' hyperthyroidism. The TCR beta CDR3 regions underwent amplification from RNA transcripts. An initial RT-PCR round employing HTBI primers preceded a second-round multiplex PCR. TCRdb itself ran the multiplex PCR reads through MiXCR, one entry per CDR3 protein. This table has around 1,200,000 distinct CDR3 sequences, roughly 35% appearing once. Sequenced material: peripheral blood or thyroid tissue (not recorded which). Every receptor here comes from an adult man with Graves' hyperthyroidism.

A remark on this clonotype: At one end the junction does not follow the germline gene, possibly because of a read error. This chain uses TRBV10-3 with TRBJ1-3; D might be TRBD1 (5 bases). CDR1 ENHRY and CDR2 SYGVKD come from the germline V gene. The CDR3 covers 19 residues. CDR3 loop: CASSYDNVQGDSSGNTIYF. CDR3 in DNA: TGTGCCAGCAGTTACGATAACGTTCAGGGCGACAGCTCTGGAAACACCATATATTTT.

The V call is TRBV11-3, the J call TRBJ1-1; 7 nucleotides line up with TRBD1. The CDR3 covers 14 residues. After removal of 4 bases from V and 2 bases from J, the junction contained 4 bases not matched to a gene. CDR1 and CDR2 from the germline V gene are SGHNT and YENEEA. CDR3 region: CASSSQGINTEAFF. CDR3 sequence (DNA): TGTGCCAGCAGCTCACAGGGGATTAACACTGAAGCTTTCTTT. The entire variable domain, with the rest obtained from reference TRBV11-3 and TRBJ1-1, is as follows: EAGVVQSPRYKIIEKKQPVAFWCNPISGHNTLYWYLQNLGQGPELLIRYENEEAVDDSQLPKDRFSAERLKGVDSTLKIQPAELGDSAVYLCASSSQGINTEAFFGQGTRLTVV.